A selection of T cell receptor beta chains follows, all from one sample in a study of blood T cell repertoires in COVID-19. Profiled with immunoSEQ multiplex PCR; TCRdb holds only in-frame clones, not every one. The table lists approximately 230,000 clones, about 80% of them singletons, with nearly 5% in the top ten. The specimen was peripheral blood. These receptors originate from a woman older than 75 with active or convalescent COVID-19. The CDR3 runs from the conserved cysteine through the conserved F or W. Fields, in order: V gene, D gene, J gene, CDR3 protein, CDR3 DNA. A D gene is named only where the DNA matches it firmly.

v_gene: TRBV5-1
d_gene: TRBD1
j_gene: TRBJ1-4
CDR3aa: CASSPGTGGGTNEKLFF
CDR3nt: TGCGCCAGCAGCCCTGGGACAGGGGGCGGAACTAATGAAAAACTGTTTTTT

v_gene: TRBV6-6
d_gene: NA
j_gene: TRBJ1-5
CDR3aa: CASSSGGWDQPQHF
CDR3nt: TGTGCCAGCAGTAGCGGGGGATGGGATCAGCCCCAGCATTTT

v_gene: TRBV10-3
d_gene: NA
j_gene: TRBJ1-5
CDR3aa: CAISRQESNQPQHF
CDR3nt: TGTGCCATCAGCCGACAGGAGAGCAATCAGCCCCAGCATTTT

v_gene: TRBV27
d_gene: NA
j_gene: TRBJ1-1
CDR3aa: CASSLKPGQPRLGFF
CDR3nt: TGTGCCAGCAGTTTAAAACCGGGACAACCGAGGTTGGGTTTCTTT

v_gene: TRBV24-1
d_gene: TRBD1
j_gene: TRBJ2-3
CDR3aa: CATSDTRPQGGLDTQYF
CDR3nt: TGTGCCACCAGTGATACCCGACCACAGGGGGGATTGGATACGCAGTATTTT

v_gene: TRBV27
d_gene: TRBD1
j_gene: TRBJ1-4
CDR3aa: CASSSRQGGEKLFF
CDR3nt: TGTGCCAGCAGTTCCCGACAGGGTGGTGAAAAACTGTTTTTT

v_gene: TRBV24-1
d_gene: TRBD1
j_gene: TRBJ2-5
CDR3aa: CATSETGRETQYF
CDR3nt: TGTGCCACCAGTGAGACAGGGAGAGAGACCCAGTACTTC

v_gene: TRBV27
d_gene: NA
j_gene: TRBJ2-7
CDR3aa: CASSFWQGSDEQYF
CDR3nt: TGTGCCAGCAGTTTTTGGCAGGGCTCCGACGAGCAGTACTTC

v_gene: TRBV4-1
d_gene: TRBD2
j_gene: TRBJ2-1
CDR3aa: CASSQDASGRANEQFF
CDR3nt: TGCGCCAGCAGCCAAGACGCTAGCGGCAGGGCCAATGAGCAGTTCTTC

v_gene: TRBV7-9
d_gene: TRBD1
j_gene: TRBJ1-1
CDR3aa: CASSYKTGVNTEAFF
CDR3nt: TGTGCCAGCAGCTACAAAACAGGGGTGAACACTGAAGCTTTCTTT